This T cell receptor beta chain was captured by sequencing in a study of early T cells in non-severe SARS-CoV-2 infection. For the study at large: The authors sequenced bulk RNA from unsorted whole blood, leaving chains unpaired.

The CDR3 has 14 residues. Germline assignment: CDR1 LNHNV and CDR2 YYDKDF (reference sequence). V shed 1 base, J shed 7 bases, and the junction held 2 bases outside the gene matches. Unique molecular identifier tags were affixed to discrete cDNA molecules. One entry per CDR3 protein, called by TCRdb with MiXCR from the 5' RACE reads. The sample contains more than 50,000 distinct CDR3 sequences, roughly 12% of which appear only once. Overall study results and limits: CD4 and private specificities were missed by VDJdb matching, which favored anti-spike CD8 responses.

This clonotype has at least ten counts. Its matching antigen is unknown. The TCR sequence derives from an adult who was a healthcare worker with PCR-confirmed SARS-CoV-2 infection or an uninfected control (not recorded which). V gene TRBV15 combines with J gene TRBJ2-3, with 10 nucleotides matching TRBD1. The material sequenced was whole blood. CDR3 bases: TGTGCCACCAGCAGAGGGACAGGGGGGAATACGCAGTATTTT. This translates into CATSRGTGGNTQYF.